The source of this TCR beta chain is a study of tumor-infiltrating lymphocytes in primary liver carcinoma. RNA and DNA were co-extracted from roughly 20-30 mg of unsorted bulk tissue. From about 490 ng of total RNA, TCR beta-specific cDNA was reverse-transcribed using a constant-region primer. Slightly modified ARM-PCR, run as three nested multiplex PCR rounds, produced the TCR beta libraries. TCRdb re-derived calls from the multiplex PCR reads in MiXCR, one entry per CDR3 protein. The sample contains over 75,000 distinct CDR3 sequences, around 68% of which appear only once. This clonotype was counted only a few times. Sequenced sample: tumor-adjacent normal liver tissue. The TCR was taken from a man aged 35-49 years with primary liver carcinoma and hepatitis B virus infection.

CDR3 DNA sequence: TGTGCCAGCAGTTTATGTCTGGGAACTGGGGCCAACGTCCTGACTTTC. Translated, it gives CASSLCLGTGANVLTF. The chain recombines TRBV6-2 or TRBV6-3 with TRBJ2-6; the D is unclear. V dropped 4 bases and J dropped 2 bases, with 12 bases sitting between them. Germline V gene lookup returns CDR1 MNHEY and CDR2 SVGEGT. This CDR3 has 16 amino acids.